These 21 T cell receptor beta chains were sequenced from one sample in a study of control samples from healthy donors and cancer patients (dated by TCRdb to about 2020). The library was made by the immunoSEQ multiplex PCR assay. This is the immuneACCESS table as TCRdb keeps it, with only in-frame sequences that have V and J called. A part of the clones is gone; compared with another copy, unresolved V genes explain less than half, and the rest is unexplained. The sample profile shows tens of thousands of clones; around 84% of them were found once. The top ten hold about 16% of the sample. Material: blood. Source of these receptors: a middle-aged man in good health.

J is TRBJ2-3 and V is TRBV4-3; a possible D gene is TRBD2 (6 bases). CDR1 is LGHNA, CDR2 YSLEER, per germline. The length of the CDR3 is 16 residues. Between the trimmed V and J ends, which lost 0 bases and 8 bases, there was a span of 18 bases. This CDR3 reads CASSQDAPIAGGTQYF. CDR3 sequence (DNA): TGCGCCAGCAGCCAAGATGCTCCAATCGCCGGGGGTACGCAGTATTTT.

V gene TRBV28 combines with J gene TRBJ2-3; 8 positions agree with TRBD2. The trim removed 7 bases at V and 6 bases at J, leaving 9 bases unmatched. The CDR3 has 14 amino acids. The germline CDR1 and CDR2 sequences are MDHEN and SYDVKM. CDR3 in amino acids: CASTMGTSPDTQYF. DNA of the CDR3: TGTGCCAGCACAATGGGGACTAGTCCCGATACGCAGTATTTT.

The chain is built from TRBV9 and TRBJ1-2; D uncertain. Germline-derived CDR1 and CDR2 are SGDLS and YYNGEE. V shed 0 bases and J shed 6 bases, with 9 bases lying between them. The CDR3 contains 13 residues. The CDR3 DNA reads TGTGCCAGCAGCGTAGTGGTTGCCGATGGCTACACCTTC. As protein: CASSVVVADGYTF.

The genes are TRBV11-3 and TRBJ2-5, with 11 nucleotides matching TRBD2. Trimming took 4 bases from V and 4 from J; bases not matched to a gene: 5. This CDR3 has 15 amino acids. The germline V gene encodes CDR1 SGHNT and CDR2 YENEEA. CDR3 loop: CASSSGLADRETQYF. The CDR3 DNA reads TGTGCCAGCAGCTCGGGACTAGCGGACCGAGAGACCCAGTACTTC. The whole variable domain, remainder taken from reference TRBV11-3 and TRBJ2-5, is EAGVVQSPRYKIIEKKQPVAFWCNPISGHNTLYWYLQNLGQGPELLIRYENEEAVDDSQLPKDRFSAERLKGVDSTLKIQPAELGDSAVYLCASSSGLADRETQYFGPGTRLLVL.

This chain joins TRBV6-5 and TRBJ1-1; D remains unclear. The V and J ends lost 6 bases and 7 bases respectively, with 18 bases between them. The germline gives CDR1 MNHEY, CDR2 SVGAGI. The CDR3 runs 14 residues. CDR3 residues: CASRQTAPPDEAFF. CDR3 sequence (DNA): TGTGCCAGCAGACAGACCGCTCCGCCCGATGAAGCTTTCTTT.

The chain combines TRBV5-4 with TRBJ1-1; no firm D call. CDR1 and CDR2 (germline): SGHNT, YYREEE (reference sequence). The CDR3 length is 15 residues. V was trimmed by 5 bases and J by 2 bases, leaving 16 bases between them. The CDR3: CASSGPRTDNTEAFF. For the CDR3, the DNA is TGTGCCAGCAGTGGCCCCCGGACCGACAACACTGAAGCTTTCTTT.

The rearrangement uses TRBV24-1 and TRBJ2-5, with 11 bases fitting TRBD1. The length of the CDR3 is 16 residues. V lost 1 base to trimming and J lost 5 bases; unmatched junction nucleotides: 5. Germline loops: CDR1 KGHDR, CDR2 SFDVKD. CDR3 bases: TGTGCCACCAGTGATTTCGCGGACAGGGGGCGTGAGACCCAGTACTTC. Protein: CATSDFADRGRETQYF.

The V and J genes are TRBV11-1 and TRBJ1-2; 7 positions agree with TRBD1. Germline V gene lookup returns CDR1 SGHAT and CDR2 FQDESV (reference sequence). This CDR3 is 13 amino acids long. V was clipped by 6 bases and J by 7 bases; unmatched bases: 8. CDR3 sequence (DNA): TGTGCCAGCAGTTACGGGACAGTTTCTGGCTACACCTTC. Encoded protein: CASSYGTVSGYTF.

This rearrangement joins TRBV7-9 to TRBJ1-2, with D tentatively TRBD1 (6 bases). The germline V and J ends were trimmed by 3 bases and 2 bases, with 7 bases remaining between them. The CDR3 is made up of 13 amino acids. The germline V gene has CDR1 SEHNR and CDR2 FQNEAQ (reference sequence). CDR3 sequence reads: CASSLDSNYGYTF. The CDR3, as DNA: TGTGCCAGCAGCTTGGACAGCAACTATGGCTACACCTTC.

The chain couples TRBV7-2 to TRBJ2-3; 13 nucleotides align to TRBD2. V lost 5 bases to trimming and J lost 1 base; unmatched junction nucleotides: 3. This CDR3 has 16 amino acids. Looked up from germline, CDR1 is SGHTA and CDR2 is FQGNSA. The DNA for the CDR3 is TGTGCCAGCAGCCCGGGACTAGCGGGACGCACAGATACGCAGTATTTT. This codes for CASSPGLAGRTDTQYF.

The rearrangement links TRBV10-3 to TRBJ2-7; D is unresolved. The V gene's germline CDR1 is ENHRY and CDR2 SYGVKD. With 5 bases removed from V and 2 bases from J, the gap between germline ends came to 13 bases. The CDR3 has 14 amino acids. The CDR3 DNA reads as TGTGCCATCAGTAATCCCGCAGGTCCCTACGAGCAGTACTTC. It specifies CAISNPAGPYEQYF.

The CDR3 nucleotides are TGTGCCAGCAGCGGGTCCGGTCTAGCGGGAGCGGAGACCCAGTACTTC. Its translation is CASSGSGLAGAETQYF. V and J are TRBV9 and TRBJ2-5; 10 bases line up with TRBD2. The CDR3 runs to 16 residues. V was pared by 3 bases and J by 5 bases, with 10 bases of the junction left unmatched. Germline CDR1 reads SGDLS; CDR2 reads YYNGEE.

J is TRBJ2-5 and V is TRBV7-3; 10 nucleotides match TRBD2. This CDR3 contains 15 residues. V trimming: 2 bases; J trimming: 4 bases; junction bases outside the gene matches: 4. From germline, CDR1 is SGHTA and CDR2 FQGTGA. CDR3 protein: CASSLSPSGRETQYF. Written as DNA, the CDR3 is TGTGCCAGCAGCTTATCCCCTAGCGGGAGAGAGACCCAGTACTTC.

There are a few counts of this clone. The gene calls are TRBV7-2 and TRBJ2-7, with D perhaps TRBD1 (6 bases). The CDR3 covers 14 residues. The germline V gene encodes CDR1 SGHTA and CDR2 FQGNSA. Trimming pared 5 bases from V and 6 bases from J, leaving 17 bases between. Here the CDR3 DNA reads TGTGCCAGCAGCCCGAGGGGGACCCTTTCCGAGCAGTACTTC. It codes for CASSPRGTLSEQYF.

This chain joins TRBV2 and TRBJ2-7; 7 nucleotides line up with TRBD1. The CDR3 sequence is 13 residues long. CDR1 SNHLY and CDR2 FYNNEI come from the germline V gene. V gave up 5 bases and J gave up 7 bases; unmatched junction bases: 8. DNA of the CDR3: TGTGCCAGCAGTTTGGACAGGTACGGGGAGCAGTACTTC. Encoded protein: CASSLDRYGEQYF.

The rearrangement uses TRBV7-2 and TRBJ2-2; unclear D gene. Germline CDR1 SGHTA, CDR2 FQGNSA. V gave up 5 bases and J gave up 6 bases, with 10 bases separating them. The CDR3 totals 13 residues. The CDR3 DNA reads TGTGCCAGCAGCCCTCGTGCCCCCGGGGAGCTGTTTTTT. Its protein product is CASSPRAPGELFF.

The V and J genes are TRBV18 and TRBJ2-7; 7 nucleotides line up with TRBD1. The length of the CDR3 is 15 residues. The V and J ends lost 1 base and 2 bases, in that order; junction bases with no gene match: 5. From germline, CDR1 is KGHSH and CDR2 LQKENI. The CDR3 sequence is CASSPQGASTYEQYF. CDR3 nucleotide sequence: TGTGCCAGCTCACCACAGGGGGCCTCTACCTACGAGCAGTACTTC.

V is TRBV6-2 or TRBV6-3 and J is TRBJ2-6; D call uncertain. The length of the CDR3 is 18 residues. V was cut by 2 bases and J by 0 bases, with 14 bases left in between. The germline CDR1 and CDR2 sequences are MNHEY and SVGEGT. CDR3 sequence (DNA): TGTGCCAGCAGTTACCCGACACTCCTTCGCTCTGGGGCCAACGTCCTGACTTTC. Amino acid sequence: CASSYPTLLRSGANVLTF.

CDR3 protein: CASSLSSNSNQPQHF. In DNA form, the CDR3 reads TGTGCCAGCAGCTTAAGCAGTAATAGCAATCAGCCCCAGCATTTT. The chain recombines TRBV5-6 with TRBJ1-5; D unresolved. CDR1 is SGHDT and CDR2 is YYEEEE in the germline V gene. CDR3 size: 15 residues. Trimming stripped 2 bases from V and 0 bases from J, with 9 bases between. Using reference TRBV5-6 and TRBJ1-5 for the parts outside the CDR3, the full variable domain is DAGVTQSPTHLIKTRGQQVTLRCSPKSGHDTVSWYQQALGQGPQFIFQYYEEEERQRGNFPDRFSGHQFPNYSSELNVNALLLGDSALYLCASSLSSNSNQPQHFGDGTRLSIL.

This chain links TRBV19 with TRBJ2-1; TRBD2 matches at 8 bases. The V and J ends lost 9 bases and 5 bases, in that order; junction bases with no gene match: 9. CDR1 and CDR2 from the germline V gene are LNHDA and SQIVND (reference sequence). This CDR3 region has 14 residues. CDR3 in DNA: TGTGCCAGCGCGGGGGGACTGGTACACAATGAGCAGTTCTTC. This sequence encodes CASAGGLVHNEQFF. The whole variable domain, remainder taken from reference TRBV19 and TRBJ2-1, is DGGITQSPKYLFRKEGQNVTLSCEQNLNHDAMYWYRQDPGQGLRLIYYSQIVNDFQKGDIAEGYSVSREKKESFPLTVTSAQKNPTAFYLCASAGGLVHNEQFFGPGTRLTVL.

The chain links TRBV9 to TRBJ1-2, with 10 nucleotides matching TRBD1. Germline loops: CDR1 SGDLS, CDR2 YYNGEE. The CDR3 covers 14 residues. V lost 4 bases to trimming and J lost 3 bases; unmatched junction nucleotides: 3. The chain's CDR3 is CASSNGQGDYGYTF. The CDR3 DNA sequence: TGTGCCAGCAGCAATGGACAGGGGGACTATGGCTACACCTTC.